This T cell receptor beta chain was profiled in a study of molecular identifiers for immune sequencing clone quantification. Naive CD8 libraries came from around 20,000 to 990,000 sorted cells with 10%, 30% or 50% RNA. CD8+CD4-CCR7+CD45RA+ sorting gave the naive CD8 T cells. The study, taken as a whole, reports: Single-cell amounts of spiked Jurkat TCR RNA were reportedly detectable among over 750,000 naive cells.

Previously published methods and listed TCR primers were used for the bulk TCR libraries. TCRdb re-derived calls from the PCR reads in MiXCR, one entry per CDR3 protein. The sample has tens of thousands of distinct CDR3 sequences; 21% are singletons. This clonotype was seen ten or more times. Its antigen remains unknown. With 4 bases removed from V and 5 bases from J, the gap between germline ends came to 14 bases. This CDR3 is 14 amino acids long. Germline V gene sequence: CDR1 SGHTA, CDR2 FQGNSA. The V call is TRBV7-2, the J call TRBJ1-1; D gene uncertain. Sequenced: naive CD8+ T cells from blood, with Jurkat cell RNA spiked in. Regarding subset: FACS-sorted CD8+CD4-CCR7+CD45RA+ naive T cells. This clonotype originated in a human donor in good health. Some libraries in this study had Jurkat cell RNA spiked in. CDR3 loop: CASSSRSRITEAFF. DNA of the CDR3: TGTGCCAGCAGCTCCAGGTCTAGGATAACTGAAGCTTTCTTT.